These 18 T cell receptor beta chains came from one sample sequenced in a study of blood T cells in healthy people across ages. Next came a second PCR, run for about 7 to 12 cycles, which used a sample-barcoded 5' primer along with a J-beta primer mix. TCRdb itself ran the 5' RACE reads through MiXCR, one entry per CDR3 protein. Here the sample spans 1.5 million to 2 million distinct CDR3 sequences, 35% to 50% being singletons. What was sequenced was blood. Source of these receptors: a human donor in good health.

The chain uses TRBV7-2 and TRBJ2-3; D perhaps matches TRBD2 (6 bases). The CDR3 sequence is 14 residues long. The V gene's germline CDR1 is SGHTA and CDR2 FQGNSA. With 3 bases removed from V and 5 bases from J, the gap between germline ends came to 12 bases. The CDR3 is CASSFLTRQDTQYF. CDR3 nucleotide sequence: TGTGCCAGCAGCTTTTTGACTAGACAAGATACGCAGTATTTT. The entire variable domain, with the rest obtained from reference TRBV7-2 and TRBJ2-3, is as follows: GAGVSQSPSNKVTEKGKDVELRCDPISGHTALYWYRQSLGQGLEFLIYFQGNSAPDKSGLPSDRFSAERTGGSVSTLTIQRTQQEDSAVYLCASSFLTRQDTQYFGPGTRLTVL.

The chain couples TRBV5-1 to TRBJ2-1; no firm D call. The V end lost 4 bases, the J end lost 0 bases, and 8 bases lay between the germline ends. The CDR3 consists of 14 residues. Germline V gives CDR1 SGHRS, CDR2 YFSETQ. This CDR3 reads CASSPVPSYNEQFF. As DNA, the CDR3 is TGCGCCAGCAGCCCCGTGCCCTCCTACAATGAGCAGTTCTTC. The full variable domain, its missing parts supplied by reference TRBV5-1 and TRBJ2-1, is KAGVTQTPRYLIKTRGQQVTLSCSPISGHRSVSWYQQTPGQGLQFLFEYFSETQRNKGNFPGRFSGRQFSNSRSEMNVSTLELGDSALYLCASSPVPSYNEQFFGPGTRLTVL.

Regarding this clonotype: A much bigger clone sits one base away, suggesting this may be a read error. The genes are TRBV7-2 and TRBJ2-1; 11 positions match TRBD2. CDR1 and CDR2 (germline): SGHTA, FQGNSA. J lost 11 bases, V lost 5 bases, and 5 bases had no gene match. The CDR3 has 13 amino acids. Here the CDR3 reads CASSGTSGAQQFF. CDR3 nucleotides: TGTGCCAGCAGCGGGACTAGCGGCGCCCAGCAGTTCTTC.

Points on this clonotype: A single base separates this from a much larger clone, so it may be a read error. The chain carries TRBV12-3 or TRBV12-4 and TRBJ2-1, with D uncertain. The CDR3 is made up of 15 amino acids. The CDR3 DNA sequence: TGTGCCAGCACCTCAACACCAATCTCCTACAATGGGCAGTTCTTC. Translation gives CASTSTPISYNGQFF.

The chain joins TRBV20-1 to TRBJ1-5; unclear D gene. CDR1 is DFQATT, CDR2 SNEGSKA, per germline (reference sequence). V gave up 5 bases and J gave up 0 bases, with 14 bases separating them. This CDR3 contains 15 residues. CDR3 protein: CSAQRRAVSNQPQHF. In nucleotides, the CDR3 is TGCAGTGCTCAGCGTAGGGCCGTTAGCAATCAGCCCCAGCATTTT.

The genes are TRBV4-1 and TRBJ2-7; 9 bases are a match to TRBD1. The DNA end favors TRBJ2-5, so the J call may be wrong. Per the germline V gene, CDR1 is MGHRA and CDR2 is YSYEKL. This CDR3 contains 15 residues. The CDR3 sequence is CASSIGDRDQETQYF. CDR3 sequence (DNA): TGCGCCAGCAGCATAGGGGACAGGGACCAAGAGACCCAGTACTTC.

The chain uses TRBV7-2 and TRBJ1-2; unclear D gene. Germline-derived CDR1 and CDR2 are SGHTA and FQGNSA. The CDR3 covers 14 residues. The germline V and J ends were trimmed by 2 bases and 4 bases, with 11 bases remaining between them. Written as DNA, the CDR3 is TGTGCCAGCAGCTTATTCCCCTATTTCTATGGCTACACCTTC. Translated: CASSLFPYFYGYTF.

J is TRBJ1-2 and V is TRBV27; the D is unclear. This CDR3 comprises 14 residues. Per germline, CDR1 MNHEY and CDR2 SMNVEV (reference sequence). V lost 4 bases and J lost 3, with 12 bases in between. The CDR3 reads CASSYNPEYYGYTF. CDR3 DNA sequence: TGTGCCAGCAGTTATAATCCGGAGTACTATGGCTACACCTTC.

This clonotype showed up just a few times. The V and J genes are TRBV6-1 and TRBJ2-1; weak D call: TRBD2 (6 bases). The CDR3 runs 14 residues. V was pared by 1 base and J by 6 bases, with 10 bases between. Germline values: CDR1 MNHNS, CDR2 SASEGT. The CDR3 region is CASSEELGGNEQFF. The CDR3 DNA reads as TGTGCCAGCAGTGAAGAGCTGGGAGGCAATGAGCAGTTCTTC.

The V call is TRBV7-2, the J call TRBJ2-1; D is uncertain. V was cut by 3 bases and J by 9 bases, with 6 bases left in between. Germline loops: CDR1 SGHTA, CDR2 FQGNSA. CDR3 length: 11 amino acids. CDR3 sequence (DNA): TGTGCCAGCAGCTTTCATCGTGAGCAGTTCTTC. Translating it yields CASSFHREQFF.

This clonotype was observed a handful of times. A much bigger clone sits one base away, suggesting this may be a read error. The rearrangement uses TRBV5-1 and TRBJ1-2; D call uncertain. This CDR3 region has 14 residues. Germline V gene data show CDR1 as SGHRS and CDR2 as YFSETQ. Trimming removed 2 bases from V and 0 bases from J, with 8 bases in between. The CDR3 loop reads CASSFNSANYGYTF. CDR3 sequence (DNA): TGCGCCAGCAGCTTTAACAGCGCTAACTATGGCTACACCTTC.

The chain recombines TRBV27 with TRBJ2-1, with TRBD1 matching 8 bases. Germline V gives CDR1 MNHEY, CDR2 SMNVEV (reference sequence). The CDR3 is 13 residues long. V was clipped by 6 bases and J by 8 bases; unmatched bases: 6. DNA for the CDR3: TGTGCCAGCAGAAACAGGGGGGAGGATGAGCAGTTCTTC. It translates to CASRNRGEDEQFF.

CDR3 in DNA: TGCAGTGCTATGACGGGGGGTATCGGGCAGCCCCAGCATTTT. Translation gives CSAMTGGIGQPQHF. This chain uses TRBV20-1 with TRBJ1-5, with a weak D call TRBD1 (5 bases). Between the trimmed V and J ends, which lost 4 bases and 7 bases, there was a span of 17 bases. The germline CDR1 and CDR2 sequences are DFQATT and SNEGSKA (reference sequence). The length of the CDR3 is 14 residues.

The chain recombines TRBV11-2 with TRBJ2-1; tentatively, D is TRBD2 (7 bases). The germline V gene has CDR1 SGHAT and CDR2 FQNNGV. The CDR3 spans 15 residues. V dropped 0 bases and J dropped 9 bases, with 15 bases sitting between them. The CDR3: CASSLDWGGLVEQFF. The CDR3 DNA reads TGTGCCAGCAGCTTAGATTGGGGGGGGCTGGTTGAGCAGTTCTTC.

V and J are TRBV9 and TRBJ2-7; D possibly corresponds to TRBD1 (5 bases). The CDR3 is made up of 15 amino acids. Germline V gene sequence: CDR1 SGDLS, CDR2 YYNGEE. V was cut by 0 bases and J by 2 bases, with 12 bases left in between. CDR3 region: CASSVGLGVTYEQYF. CDR3 nucleotide sequence: TGTGCCAGCAGCGTAGGTCTAGGGGTGACCTACGAGCAGTACTTC.

This clonotype has only a few counts. Here the CDR3 DNA reads TGTGCCAGCAGCTCCTCGGACAGAGCTACCTACGAGCAGTACTTC. Its translation: CASSSSDRATYEQYF. This chain links TRBV6-1 with TRBJ2-7; TRBD1 might be the D (6 bases). The germline V gene encodes CDR1 MNHNS and CDR2 SASEGT. The CDR3 extends over 15 amino acids. Trimming took off 6 bases at V and 2 bases at J, with 17 bases between the two ends.

This clonotype was picked up a small number of times. V and J are TRBV6-6 and TRBJ1-2, with a possible D match to TRBD1 (5 bases). There are 14 residues in the CDR3. From germline, CDR1 is MNHNY and CDR2 SVGAGI (reference sequence). V was cut by 2 bases and J by 4 bases, with 11 bases left in between. The CDR3 reads CASSYGGGTYGYTF. As DNA, the CDR3 is TGTGCCAGCAGTTACGGGGGGGGTACCTATGGCTACACCTTC.

The rearrangement joins TRBV5-1 to TRBJ2-5; 8 bases agree with TRBD2. Germline CDR1 reads SGHRS; CDR2 reads YFSETQ. The CDR3 is made up of 19 amino acids. The trim removed 3 bases at V and 1 base at J, leaving 17 bases unmatched. CDR3 in amino acids: CASSWAAISVSGVQETQYF. As DNA, the CDR3 is TGCGCCAGCAGCTGGGCCGCTATATCTGTTAGCGGGGTCCAAGAGACCCAGTACTTC.